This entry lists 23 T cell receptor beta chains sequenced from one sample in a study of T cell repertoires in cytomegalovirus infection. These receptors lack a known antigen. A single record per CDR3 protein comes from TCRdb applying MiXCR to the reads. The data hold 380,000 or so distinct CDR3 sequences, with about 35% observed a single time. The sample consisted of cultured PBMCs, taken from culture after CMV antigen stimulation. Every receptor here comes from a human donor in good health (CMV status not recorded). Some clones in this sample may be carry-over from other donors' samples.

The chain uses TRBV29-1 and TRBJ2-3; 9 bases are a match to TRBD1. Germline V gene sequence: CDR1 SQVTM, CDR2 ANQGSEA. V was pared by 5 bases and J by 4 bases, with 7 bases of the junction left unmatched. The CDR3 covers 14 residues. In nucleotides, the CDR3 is TGCAGCGTTTATCATACAGGGGGCGCAGATACGCAGTATTTT. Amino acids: CSVYHTGGADTQYF.

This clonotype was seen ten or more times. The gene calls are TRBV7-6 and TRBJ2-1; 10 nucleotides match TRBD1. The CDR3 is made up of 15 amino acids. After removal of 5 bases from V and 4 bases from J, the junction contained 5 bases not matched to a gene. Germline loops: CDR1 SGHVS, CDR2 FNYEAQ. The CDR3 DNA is TGTGCCAGCAGCCCCGGGGACAGGGGATACAATGAGCAGTTCTTC. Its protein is CASSPGDRGYNEQFF.

The DNA for the CDR3 is TGTGCCAGCAGTTCGCCAGGCTCCTACACTGAAGCTTTCTTT. Protein sequence: CASSSPGSYTEAFF. The chain combines TRBV27 with TRBJ1-1; D remains unclear. This CDR3 comprises 14 residues. V lost 4 bases, J lost 3 bases, and 12 bases lay in between. Germline CDR1 reads MNHEY; CDR2 reads SMNVEV (reference sequence).

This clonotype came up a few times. CDR3 in DNA: TGTGCCAGCACCCACAGGGGGCTTAACGAGCAGTACGTC. Its translation: CASTHRGLNEQYV. The gene calls are TRBV27 and TRBJ2-7; 9 bases are a match to TRBD1. J lost 5 bases, V lost 7 bases, and 6 bases had no gene match. The CDR3 spans 13 residues. Per the germline V gene, CDR1 is MNHEY and CDR2 is SMNVEV (reference sequence).

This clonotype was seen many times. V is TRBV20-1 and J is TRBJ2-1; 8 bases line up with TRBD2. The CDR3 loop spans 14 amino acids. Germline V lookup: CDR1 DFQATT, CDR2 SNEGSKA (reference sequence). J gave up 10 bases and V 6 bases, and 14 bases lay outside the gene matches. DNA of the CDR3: TGCAGTGCAATAAGCGGGAGATTGGCTTGGGAGCAGTTCTTC. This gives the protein CSAISGRLAWEQFF.

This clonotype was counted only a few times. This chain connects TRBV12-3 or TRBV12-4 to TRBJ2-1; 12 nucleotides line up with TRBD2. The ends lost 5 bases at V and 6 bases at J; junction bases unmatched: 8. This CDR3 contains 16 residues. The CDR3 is CASSIPSGRVANEQFF. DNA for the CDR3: TGTGCCAGCAGTATACCTAGCGGGAGGGTTGCCAATGAGCAGTTCTTC.

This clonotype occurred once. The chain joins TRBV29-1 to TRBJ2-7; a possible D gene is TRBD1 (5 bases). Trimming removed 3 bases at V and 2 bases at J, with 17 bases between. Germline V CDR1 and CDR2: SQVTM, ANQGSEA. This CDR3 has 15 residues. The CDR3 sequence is CSVDLPVTETYEQYF. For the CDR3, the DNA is TGCAGCGTTGACTTGCCGGTGACAGAGACCTACGAGCAGTACTTC.

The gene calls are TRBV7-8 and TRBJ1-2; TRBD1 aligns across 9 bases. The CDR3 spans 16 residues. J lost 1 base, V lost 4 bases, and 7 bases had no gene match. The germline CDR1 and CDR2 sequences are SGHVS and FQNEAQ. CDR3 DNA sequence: TGTGCCAGCAGCTCGTACGGACAGGGGATTAACTATGGCTACACCTTC. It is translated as CASSSYGQGINYGYTF.

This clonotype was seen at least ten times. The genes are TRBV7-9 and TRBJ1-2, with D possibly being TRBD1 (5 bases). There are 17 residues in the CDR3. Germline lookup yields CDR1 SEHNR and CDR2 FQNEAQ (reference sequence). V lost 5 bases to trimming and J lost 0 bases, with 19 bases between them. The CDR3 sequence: CASSTGRTFYTNYGYTF. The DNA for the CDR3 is TGTGCCAGCAGCACGGGACGGACCTTCTATACTAACTATGGCTACACCTTC.

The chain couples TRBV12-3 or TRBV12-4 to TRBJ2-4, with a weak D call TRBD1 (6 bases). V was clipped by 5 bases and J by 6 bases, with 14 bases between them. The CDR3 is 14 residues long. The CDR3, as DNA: TGTGCCAGCAGTCCGGACAGTTTTCGAAACATTCAGTACTTC. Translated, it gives CASSPDSFRNIQYF.

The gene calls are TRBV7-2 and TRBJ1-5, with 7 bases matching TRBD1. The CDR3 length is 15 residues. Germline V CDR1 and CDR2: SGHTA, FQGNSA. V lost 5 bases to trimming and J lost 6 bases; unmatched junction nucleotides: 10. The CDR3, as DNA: TGTGCCAGCAGCCCCTACAGGGGATCGGGTCAGCCCCAGCATTTT. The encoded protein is CASSPYRGSGQPQHF.

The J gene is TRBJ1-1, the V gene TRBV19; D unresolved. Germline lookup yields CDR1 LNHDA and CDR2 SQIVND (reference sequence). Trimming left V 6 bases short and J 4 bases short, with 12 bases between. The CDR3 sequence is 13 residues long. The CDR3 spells CASSASGITEAFF. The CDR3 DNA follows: TGTGCCAGTAGCGCTTCAGGAATCACTGAAGCTTTCTTT.

This chain's CDR3 is CASSSKIPGPTVNNSPLHF. CDR3 in DNA: TGTGCCAGCAGTTCTAAAATTCCGGGGCCGACAGTAAATAATTCACCCCTCCACTTT. The chain links TRBV6-6 to TRBJ1-6; D is possibly TRBD1 (5 bases). This CDR3 is built from 19 residues. V lost 4 bases, J lost 5 bases, and 24 bases lay in between. Germline CDR1 is MNHNY and CDR2 is SVGAGI (reference sequence).

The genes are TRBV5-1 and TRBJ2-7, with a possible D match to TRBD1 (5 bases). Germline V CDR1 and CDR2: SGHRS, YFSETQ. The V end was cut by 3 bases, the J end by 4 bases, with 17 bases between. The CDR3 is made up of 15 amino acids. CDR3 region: CASSSEGAGRYEQYF. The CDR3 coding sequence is TGCGCCAGCAGCTCCGAAGGGGCAGGGCGTTACGAGCAGTACTTC. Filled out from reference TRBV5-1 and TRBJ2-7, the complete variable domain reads KAGVTQTPRYLIKTRGQQVTLSCSPISGHRSVSWYQQTPGQGLQFLFEYFSETQRNKGNFPGRFSGRQFSNSRSEMNVSTLELGDSALYLCASSSEGAGRYEQYFGPGTRLTVT.

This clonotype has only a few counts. Written as DNA, the CDR3 is TGCGCCAGCAGCAAGAACACAGGGGATGGCTACACCTTC. This encodes CASSKNTGDGYTF. This chain joins TRBV4-1 and TRBJ1-2; 7 bases map to TRBD1. The CDR3 loop spans 13 amino acids. The germline CDR1 and CDR2 sequences are MGHRA and YSYEKL. Unmatched junction bases numbered 6, after V lost 5 bases and J lost 6 bases.

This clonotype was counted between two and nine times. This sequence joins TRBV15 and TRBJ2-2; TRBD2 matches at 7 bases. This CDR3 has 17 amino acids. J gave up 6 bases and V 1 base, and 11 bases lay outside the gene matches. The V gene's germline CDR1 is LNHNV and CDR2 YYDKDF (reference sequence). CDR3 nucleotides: TGTGCCACCAGCAGAGCTCGGGGCCGGGGGGAAGCCGGGGAGCTGTTTTTT. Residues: CATSRARGRGEAGELFF.

CDR3 sequence reads: CASSQGDGGRPQHF. CDR3 coding DNA: TGCGCCAGCAGCCAAGGGGACGGTGGTCGGCCCCAGCATTTT. The rearrangement links TRBV4-1 to TRBJ1-5, with a possible D match to TRBD1 (5 bases). CDR3 length: 14 amino acids. V was shortened by 1 base and J by 9 bases, with 13 bases between the two germline ends. Germline V gene data show CDR1 as MGHRA and CDR2 as YSYEKL.

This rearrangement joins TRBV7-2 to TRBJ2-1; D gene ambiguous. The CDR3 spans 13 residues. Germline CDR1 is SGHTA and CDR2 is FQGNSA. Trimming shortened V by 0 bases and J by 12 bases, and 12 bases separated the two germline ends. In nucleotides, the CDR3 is TGTGCCAGCAGCTTAGCGCTGATTTCTTGGCAGTTCTTC. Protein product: CASSLALISWQFF.

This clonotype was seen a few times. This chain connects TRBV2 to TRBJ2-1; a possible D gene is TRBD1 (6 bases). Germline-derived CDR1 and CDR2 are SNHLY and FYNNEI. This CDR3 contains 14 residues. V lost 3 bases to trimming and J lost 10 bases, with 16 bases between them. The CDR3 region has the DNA TGTGCCAGCAGTGATGTGGTACGGGGACAAGAGCAGTTCTTC. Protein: CASSDVVRGQEQFF. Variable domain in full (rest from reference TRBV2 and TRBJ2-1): EPEVTQTPSHQVTQMGQEVILRCVPISNHLYFYWYRQILGQKVEFLVSFYNNEISEKSEIFDDQFSVERPDGSNFTLKIRSTKLEDSAMYFCASSDVVRGQEQFFGPGTRLTVL.

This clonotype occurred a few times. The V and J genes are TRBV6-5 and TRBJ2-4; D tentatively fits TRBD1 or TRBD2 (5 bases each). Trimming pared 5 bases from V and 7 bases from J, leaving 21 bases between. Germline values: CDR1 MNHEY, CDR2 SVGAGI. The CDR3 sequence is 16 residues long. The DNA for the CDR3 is TGTGCCAGCAGTCTCCAGGGTATGGTTGGCGGGAACATTCAGTACTTC. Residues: CASSLQGMVGGNIQYF.

The CDR3 reads CASSIYWADNEQFF. CDR3 in DNA: TGTGCCAGTAGTATTTACTGGGCAGACAATGAGCAGTTCTTC. J is TRBJ2-1 and V is TRBV19; D is unclear. Germline assignment: CDR1 LNHDA and CDR2 SQIVND (reference sequence). This CDR3 is 14 amino acids long. Trimming stripped 3 bases from V and 5 bases from J, with 11 bases between.

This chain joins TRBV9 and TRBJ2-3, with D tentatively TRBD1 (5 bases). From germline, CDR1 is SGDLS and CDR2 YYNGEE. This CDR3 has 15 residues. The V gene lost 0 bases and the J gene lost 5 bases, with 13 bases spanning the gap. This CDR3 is CASSVASRQGDTQYF. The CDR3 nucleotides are TGTGCCAGCAGCGTAGCTTCCAGGCAGGGAGATACGCAGTATTTT.

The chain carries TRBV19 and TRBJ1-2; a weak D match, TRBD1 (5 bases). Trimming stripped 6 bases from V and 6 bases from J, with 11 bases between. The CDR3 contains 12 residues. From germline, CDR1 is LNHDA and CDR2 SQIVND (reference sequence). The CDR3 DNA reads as TGTGCCAGTAGGAAGACAGCCCATGGCTACACCTTC. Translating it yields CASRKTAHGYTF.